This TCR beta chain was captured in a study of blood T cell repertoires in COVID-19 (dated by TCRdb to the early 2020s). As for the study more broadly: Samples covering the acute and convalescent phases of COVID-19 were provided by collaborators in the United States, Italy and Spain. The material from the prospective study consisted of cDNA or gDNA derived from T cells, B-cell-depleted T cells, or PBMCs. The dataset comprised deeply sampled blood TCRbeta repertoires from subjects exposed to, actively infected with, or recovered from COVID-19. The repertoires were made available in a free public database intended to serve as a resource for research on the immune response to SARS-CoV-2. The samples were drawn from the first 160 participants of the ongoing ImmuneRACE study and from about 1,200 subjects provided by 6 global collaborators. Nearly every sample came with metadata listing a de-identified subject ID, COVID-19 status, age in years and sex. HLA class I and class II types, where available, came from metadata supplied by the sample provider rather than from assay-based typing. Broad study findings and their caveats: Clinical and demographic metadata were provided uncurated, with the amount varying by source and participant.

Reading from cysteine to phenylalanine, the CDR3 counts 16 amino acids. The retained sequence is limited to the CDR3, 48 bases, with the frame set at the first base. The junction shows trimming of 2 bases on V and 6 bases on J, and the gene matches do not reach 7 bases of it. Via the germline V gene (reference sequence), CDR1 is SGHKS and CDR2 YYEKEE. As for this clone: It lacks a known antigen. It has no much larger one-base neighbor in the sample; base qualities were not kept.

Whole blood was collected in K2EDTA tubes by collaborating institutions according to the institutions' own protocols. Collaborator samples were shipped for TCRbeta analysis as frozen whole blood, isolated PBMCs, or DNA extracted from either sample type. TCRbeta CDR3 regions were amplified from genomic DNA by means of the immunoSEQ Assay, a bias-controlled multiplex PCR. Per the source publication's procedure: Within the assay, amplification of reference gene primers was used to estimate how many nucleated cells each sample contained. To quantify the absolute abundance of each unique TCRbeta CDR3 rearrangement, sequence reads were collapsed and filtered. For each sample, productive Simpson clonality was calculated by taking the square root of Simpson's diversity index across productive rearrangements. What TCRdb holds here is the immuneACCESS table cut down to in-frame rearrangements. Part of the clones is not present; checked against another copy, under half of the missing clones reflect an unresolved V gene, and the others are unexplained. V and J calls and clone size are given by that table; D and trimming were obtained from the DNA. Recorded for this sample are over 100,000 clones; about 89% of them occurred a single time. Under 5% of the sample is in the top ten clones.

The chain employs TRBV5-5 and TRBJ2-2; TRBD2 fits 10 bases in the junction. The sequenced sample was peripheral blood. The sequence was collected from a man aged 35-49 years with acute or convalescent COVID-19. The CDR3 protein sequence reads: CASSFASGRVAGELFF. The DNA reads as follows: TGTGCCAGCAGCTTCGCTAGCGGGAGAGTAGCCGGGGAGCTGTTTTTT.